This T cell receptor beta chain was captured in a study of blood T cell repertoires in COVID-19. Study background: The analysed material was cDNA or gDNA that came from T cells, B-cell-depleted T cells, or PBMCs.

Clones were read by immunoSEQ multiplex PCR, and TCRdb kept only the in-frame ones, dropping some. There are over 75,000 clones in the sample; about 80% occur only once, and about 9.3% lies in the top ten. Germline values: CDR1 LNHDA, CDR2 SQIVND (reference sequence). The CDR3 consists of 13 residues. V lost 1 base to trimming and J lost 6 bases, with 9 bases between them. The source material was peripheral blood. The TCR sequence derives from a woman in her 70s with acute or convalescent COVID-19. The chain combines TRBV19 with TRBJ1-1; the D is unclear. The CDR3 reads CASSIVPSAEAFF. CDR3 DNA sequence: TGTGCCAGTAGTATAGTACCAAGCGCTGAAGCTTTCTTT.